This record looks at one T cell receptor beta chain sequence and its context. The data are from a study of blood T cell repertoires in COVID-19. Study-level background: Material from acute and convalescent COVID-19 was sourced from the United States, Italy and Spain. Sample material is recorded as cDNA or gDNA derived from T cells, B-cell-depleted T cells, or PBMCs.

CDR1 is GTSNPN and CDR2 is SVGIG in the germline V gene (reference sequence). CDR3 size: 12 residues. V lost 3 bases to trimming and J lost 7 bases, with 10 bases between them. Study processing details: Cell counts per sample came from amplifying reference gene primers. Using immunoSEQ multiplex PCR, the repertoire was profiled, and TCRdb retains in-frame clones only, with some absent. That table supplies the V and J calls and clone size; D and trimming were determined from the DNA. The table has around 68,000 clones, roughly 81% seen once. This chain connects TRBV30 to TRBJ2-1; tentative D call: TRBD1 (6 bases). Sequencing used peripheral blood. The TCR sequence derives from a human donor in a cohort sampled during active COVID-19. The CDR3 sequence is CAWRGGRNEQFF. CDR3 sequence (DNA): TGTGCCTGGAGAGGGGGACGGAATGAGCAGTTCTTC.